This TCR beta chain emerged from a study of blood T cells in healthy people across ages. Findings and limits, study-wide: Significant beta diversity loss was already apparent by age approximately 42, declining roughly linearly. The study found more naive CD4+ cells and higher diversity in long-lived than aged donors.

The CDR3 covers 12 residues. Trimming left V 3 bases short and J 14 bases short, with 11 bases between. Germline values: CDR1 SNHLY, CDR2 FYNNEI. PBMCs numbering at least 6 million were isolated per sample. The authors extracted at least 5 micrograms of total RNA per sample. On this clonotype itself: The antigen is not known.

The second PCR ran roughly 7 to 12 cycles with a sample-barcoded 5' primer and J-beta primers. TCRdb re-analysed the 5' RACE reads in MiXCR, keeping a single row per CDR3 protein. The repertoire includes approximately 900,000 distinct CDR3 sequences, around 46% of them detected once, and roughly 13% sits in the top ten. This clonotype was obtained from a man aged 25 to 40 in good health. The specimen was blood. V and J are TRBV2 and TRBJ1-6; perhaps TRBD1 as D (5 bases). For the CDR3, the DNA is TGTGCCAGCAGTGACGACAGCCTTACCCTCCACTTT. Translated: CASSDDSLTLHF.